This entry concerns a single T cell receptor (beta chain). One end of the junction varies from germline; a read error may be responsible. This entry belongs to a study of blood T cell repertoires in COVID-19. Clones were sequenced by immunoSEQ multiplex PCR, and TCRdb holds only the in-frame ones, with some missing. The table lists some 400,000 clones, about 89% of them singletons. The CDR3 runs 15 residues. CDR1 is SNHLY, CDR2 FYNNEI, per germline. The sample comprised peripheral blood. The J gene is TRBJ2-3, the V gene TRBV2, with TRBD1 as a possible D gene (5 bases). The source is a woman aged 25 to 45 with COVID-19, enrolled during active disease. The CDR3 reads CARSEVTVSTDTQYF. CDR3 coding DNA: TGTGCCAGAAGTGAGGTGACAGTCAGCACAGATACGCAGTATTTT.